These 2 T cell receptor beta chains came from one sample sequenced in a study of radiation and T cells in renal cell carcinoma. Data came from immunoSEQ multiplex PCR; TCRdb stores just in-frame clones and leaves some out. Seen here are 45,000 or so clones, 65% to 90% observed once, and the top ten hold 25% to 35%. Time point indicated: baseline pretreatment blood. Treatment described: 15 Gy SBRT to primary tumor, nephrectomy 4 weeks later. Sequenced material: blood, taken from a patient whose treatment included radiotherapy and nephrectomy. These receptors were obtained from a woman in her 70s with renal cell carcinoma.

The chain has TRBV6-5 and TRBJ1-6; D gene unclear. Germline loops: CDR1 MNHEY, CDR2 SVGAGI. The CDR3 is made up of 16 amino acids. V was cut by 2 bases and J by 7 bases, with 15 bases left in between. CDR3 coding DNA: TGTGCCAGCAGTTACACAGCCCCCAACGGGAATTCACCCCTCCACTTT. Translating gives CASSYTAPNGNSPLHF.

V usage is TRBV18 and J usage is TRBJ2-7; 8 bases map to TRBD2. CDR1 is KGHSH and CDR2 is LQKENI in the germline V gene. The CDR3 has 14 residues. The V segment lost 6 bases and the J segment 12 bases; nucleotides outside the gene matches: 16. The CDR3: CASSASGENSGMYF. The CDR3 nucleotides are TGTGCCAGCTCTGCCTCGGGGGAGAATAGCGGGATGTACTTC.